The 32 T cell receptor beta chains below all came from one sample that was sequenced in a study of identical twins. TCRdb called the 5' RACE reads again in MiXCR, with one record for every CDR3 protein. Altogether around 500,000 distinct CDR3 sequences are present, over 12% being singletons, with the ten largest covering 0.52%. The sample also formed part of further work on yellow fever vaccine responses in identical twins.

Sequencing was done on a sample of CD4+ T cells sorted from blood. The origin of the receptors is a woman under 30 in good health.

This clonotype was picked up a small number of times. The chain is built from TRBV6-2 or TRBV6-3 and TRBJ2-7; possible D gene TRBD2, 6 bases. The V end lost 4 bases, the J end lost 0 bases, and 13 bases lay between the germline ends. This CDR3 comprises 15 residues. Germline V gene lookup returns CDR1 MNHEY and CDR2 SVGEGT. CDR3 in amino acids: CASSSPGGNSYEQYF. In nucleotides, the CDR3 is TGTGCCAGCAGTTCTCCTGGAGGGAACTCCTACGAGCAGTACTTC.

This clonotype was counted between two and nine times. The V gene is TRBV10-3, the J gene TRBJ2-3; D possibly corresponds to TRBD2 (7 bases). Germline CDR1 and CDR2: ENHRY and SYGVKD. This CDR3 contains 15 residues. V lost 7 bases, J lost 3 bases, and 17 bases lay in between. In DNA form, the CDR3 reads TGTGCCATCAACCCAGAGGGGGGGCTGACAGATACGCAGTATTTT. Its translation is CAINPEGGLTDTQYF.

This chain uses TRBV20-1 with TRBJ2-3, with D perhaps TRBD2 (6 bases). The CDR3 is 16 residues long. V was pared by 0 bases and J by 2 bases, with 15 bases between. Germline-derived CDR1 and CDR2 are DFQATT and SNEGSKA (reference sequence). CDR3 residues: CSARDRSRENTDTQYF. Here the CDR3 DNA reads TGCAGTGCTAGAGATCGAAGTCGGGAGAACACAGATACGCAGTATTTT.

The chain combines TRBV6-2 or TRBV6-3 with TRBJ2-3, with D perhaps TRBD2 (6 bases). This CDR3 has 14 amino acids. Germline CDR1 reads MNHEY; CDR2 reads SVGEGT. Trimming pared 2 bases from V and 3 bases from J, leaving 9 bases between. The CDR3 DNA reads as TGTGCCAGCAGTTACATAGCGGAGACAGATACGCAGTATTTT. As protein: CASSYIAETDTQYF.

This clonotype appeared many times. V usage is TRBV15 and J usage is TRBJ1-1, with 9 positions matching TRBD1. Germline CDR1 and CDR2: LNHNV and YYDKDF (reference sequence). V shed 3 bases, J shed 13 bases, and the junction held 21 bases outside the gene matches. This CDR3 spans 17 amino acids. CDR3 bases: TGTGCCACCAGCAGCCCGGGACAGGGCCCCAATAACAAGAAGCTTTTCTTT. Amino acids: CATSSPGQGPNNKKLFF.

The sample holds a few counts of this clonotype. The chain links TRBV7-3 to TRBJ2-6, with D unclear. Germline V gives CDR1 SGHTA, CDR2 FQGTGA. The CDR3 is 15 residues long. Trimming stripped 5 bases from V and 4 bases from J, with 12 bases between. The CDR3 DNA is TGTGCCAGCAGCATTGGGTCTTCCGGGGCCAACGTCCTGACTTTC. Its protein product is CASSIGSSGANVLTF.

The chain's CDR3 is CASSPQGDLGNTIYF. CDR3 bases: TGTGCCAGCAGTCCACAGGGGGATCTTGGAAACACCATATATTTT. V usage is TRBV7-9 and J usage is TRBJ1-3; TRBD1 aligns across 8 bases. Germline V lookup: CDR1 SEHNR, CDR2 FQNEAQ (reference sequence). This CDR3 contains 15 residues. V shed 6 bases, J shed 3 bases, and the junction held 7 bases outside the gene matches.

This clonotype was seen more than once but under ten times. The chain is built from TRBV29-1 and TRBJ2-1, with TRBD2 matching over 10 bases. Germline-derived CDR1 and CDR2 are SQVTM and ANQGSEA. V lost 6 bases, J lost 8 bases, and 13 bases stayed unmatched. This CDR3 has 15 residues. The CDR3 DNA follows: TGCAGCGTCGTATATACTAGCGGGATTAGGGATGAGCAGTTCTTC. This gives the protein CSVVYTSGIRDEQFF.

This clonotype has at least ten counts. This sequence joins TRBV7-9 and TRBJ2-3, with D hard to call. This CDR3 spans 12 amino acids. Trimming pared 5 bases from V and 4 bases from J, leaving 7 bases between. Germline CDR1 is SEHNR and CDR2 is FQNEAQ (reference sequence). CDR3 DNA: TGTGCCAGCAGCCCCCCAGCAGATACGCAGTATTTT. It is translated as CASSPPADTQYF. Supplemented by reference TRBV7-9 and TRBJ2-3, the full variable domain reads DTGVSQNPRHKITKRGQNVTFRCDPISEHNRLYWYRQTLGQGPEFLTYFQNEAQLEKSRLLSDRFSAERPKGSFSTLEIQRTEQGDSAMYLCASSPPADTQYFGPGTRLTVL.

This clonotype has a count of ten or more. The V call is TRBV12-3 or TRBV12-4, the J call TRBJ1-2, with D perhaps matching TRBD1 (5 bases). The V and J ends lost 3 bases and 5 bases respectively, with 10 bases between them. This CDR3 contains 13 residues. This CDR3 is CASSFPGKYGYTF. Written as DNA, the CDR3 is TGTGCCAGCAGTTTCCCAGGGAAATATGGCTACACCTTC.

This clonotype came up a few times. The chain combines TRBV12-3 or TRBV12-4 with TRBJ2-5, with 12 bases matching TRBD2. The CDR3 is made up of 18 amino acids. V dropped 3 bases and J dropped 4; count of bases not matched to a gene: 12. This CDR3 reads CASSLRLAGAGAGETQYF. CDR3 nucleotide sequence: TGTGCCAGCAGTTTGAGACTAGCGGGGGCGGGAGCTGGAGAGACCCAGTACTTC.

In its sample, this clonotype was seen a few times. The V and J genes are TRBV28 and TRBJ2-1, with TRBD1 matching over 8 bases. CDR1 and CDR2 (germline): MDHEN, SYDVKM. Germline trimming cut 5 bases from V and 10 bases from J; bases unmatched to any gene: 7. The CDR3 is 13 amino acids. The DNA for the CDR3 is TGTGCCAGCAGTCAAGCAGGGGGCTGGGAGCAGTTCTTC. Encoded protein: CASSQAGGWEQFF.

This clonotype has just a few counts. The rearrangement uses TRBV28 and TRBJ2-6; D is perhaps TRBD1 (5 bases). This CDR3 has 18 residues. CDR1 is MDHEN, CDR2 SYDVKM, per germline. V lost 6 bases to trimming and J lost 2 bases, with 20 bases between them. Here the CDR3 reads CASRQGSTTVTGANVLTF. DNA for the CDR3: TGTGCCAGCAGGCAGGGTTCTACCACAGTTACTGGGGCCAACGTCCTGACTTTC.

This clonotype was detected only a few times. The chain has TRBV19 and TRBJ2-5, with D unclear. The ends were cut back, 0 bases at V and 0 bases at J, with 11 bases in the middle. CDR3 length equals 16 residues. Germline CDR1 and CDR2: LNHDA and SQIVND (reference sequence). The CDR3 sequence: CASSIDVNRYQETQYF. For the CDR3, the DNA is TGTGCCAGTAGTATAGATGTGAACAGATACCAAGAGACCCAGTACTTC.

V usage is TRBV12-3 or TRBV12-4 and J usage is TRBJ2-1, with unresolved D. The CDR3 runs to 14 residues. V dropped 8 bases and J dropped 5 bases, with 16 bases sitting between them. The CDR3 sequence: CASSGSRVNNEQFF. CDR3 bases: TGTGCCAGCTCGGGCTCCCGGGTAAACAATGAGCAGTTCTTC.

The chain recombines TRBV15 with TRBJ2-1; 13 positions match TRBD2. This CDR3 comprises 19 residues. Germline V gene sequence: CDR1 LNHNV, CDR2 YYDKDF (reference sequence). V shed 3 bases and J 5 bases; nucleotides not matched to a gene: 13. CDR3 bases: TGTGCCACCAGCAGGGCCTGGACTAGCGGGGGCCTCGGGGACAATGAGCAGTTCTTC. This translates into CATSRAWTSGGLGDNEQFF.

This clonotype was seen a few times. The chain uses TRBV20-1 and TRBJ2-3; no clear D. Deletions cut 5 bases from V and 4 bases from J, with 22 bases between. The CDR3 is 16 residues long. The germline V gene has CDR1 DFQATT and CDR2 SNEGSKA (reference sequence). CDR3 nucleotides: TGCAGTGCTGTCTCGGCCCTTTCCGCAGTCGCAGATACGCAGTATTTT. Translated, it gives CSAVSALSAVADTQYF.

V usage is TRBV20-1 and J usage is TRBJ2-7; D may be TRBD2 (6 bases). The CDR3 extends over 14 amino acids. Germline-derived CDR1 and CDR2 are DFQATT and SNEGSKA (reference sequence). Trimming shortened V by 1 base and J by 2 bases, and 12 bases separated the two germline ends. CDR3 sequence: CSARGGGKAYEQYF. The CDR3 bases are TGCAGTGCTAGAGGTGGCGGGAAGGCCTACGAGCAGTACTTC.

This clonotype has just a few counts. CDR3 DNA: TGTGCCAGCAGCTTAATAAGGGCAGGGGTCCTCACTGAAGCTTTCTTT. This codes for CASSLIRAGVLTEAFF. The chain joins TRBV7-2 to TRBJ1-1, with D perhaps TRBD1 (6 bases). V dropped 2 bases and J dropped 4 bases, with 17 bases sitting between them. The germline V gene encodes CDR1 SGHTA and CDR2 FQGNSA. The CDR3 is made up of 16 amino acids.

The genes are TRBV27 and TRBJ2-2, with 7 bases that match TRBD1. The trim removed 0 bases at V and 7 bases at J, leaving 2 bases unmatched. Germline V CDR1 and CDR2: MNHEY, SMNVEV (reference sequence). The CDR3 consists of 14 residues. In DNA form, the CDR3 reads TGTGCCAGCAGTTTATCCGACAGGGTCGGGGAGCTGTTTTTT. It yields the protein CASSLSDRVGELFF.

CDR3 nucleotide sequence: TGTGCCAGCAATGGGGGGGCTAGCCAAGAGACCCAGTACTTC. Translating it yields CASNGGASQETQYF. V gene TRBV7-9 combines with J gene TRBJ2-5, with D possibly being TRBD2 (7 bases). Germline values: CDR1 SEHNR, CDR2 FQNEAQ (reference sequence). The V end lost 7 bases, the J end lost 1 base, and 13 bases lay between the germline ends. This CDR3 spans 14 amino acids.

This clonotype was seen ten or more times. The chain joins TRBV4-1 to TRBJ2-5; D may be TRBD1 (5 bases). Trimming pared 2 bases from V and 0 bases from J, leaving 10 bases between. Germline V gene lookup returns CDR1 MGHRA and CDR2 YSYEKL. The CDR3 runs 15 residues. The CDR3 sequence: CASSQLTEYQETQYF. Here the CDR3 DNA reads TGCGCCAGCAGCCAACTGACAGAATACCAAGAGACCCAGTACTTC.

This clonotype was recorded at least ten times. In DNA form, the CDR3 reads TGTGCCAGCAGCCAAAGGGGGTTCCAAGAGACCCAGTACTTC. It translates to CASSQRGFQETQYF. The chain combines TRBV3-1 with TRBJ2-5; perhaps TRBD1 as D (6 bases). The CDR3 totals 14 residues. Germline CDR1 reads LGHDT; CDR2 reads YNNKEL (reference sequence). V gave up 2 bases and J gave up 1 base, with 8 bases separating them.

This clonotype appeared a few times. The J gene is TRBJ2-3, the V gene TRBV12-3 or TRBV12-4; TRBD2 matches at 8 bases. V was pared by 5 bases and J by 1 base, with 5 bases of the junction left unmatched. The CDR3 has 15 amino acids. This chain's CDR3 is CASSPDGGGTDTQYF. CDR3 nucleotides: TGTGCCAGCAGTCCGGACGGGGGGGGCACAGATACGCAGTATTTT.

This clonotype was seen at least ten times. The gene calls are TRBV30 and TRBJ2-2; 9 bases line up with TRBD2. The CDR3 contains 15 residues. Germline values: CDR1 GTSNPN, CDR2 SVGIG (reference sequence). V lost 6 bases to trimming and J lost 1 base; unmatched junction nucleotides: 6. The CDR3 region has the DNA TGTGCCTGTAAACTAGCGGGCTGGAACACCGGGGAGCTGTTTTTT. Protein product: CACKLAGWNTGELFF.

This clonotype was counted a few times. The chain carries TRBV7-9 and TRBJ2-7; D could derive from TRBD1 or TRBD2 (5 bases each). Germline CDR1 reads SEHNR; CDR2 reads FQNEAQ (reference sequence). The CDR3 runs to 17 residues. Trimming removed 5 bases from V and 0 bases from J, with 20 bases in between. The CDR3 sequence: CASSPRDRKGSSYEQYF. In DNA form, the CDR3 reads TGTGCCAGCAGCCCCAGGGACCGCAAGGGGAGCTCCTACGAGCAGTACTTC.

This clonotype was recorded at least ten times. The chain is built from TRBV12-3 or TRBV12-4 and TRBJ2-1; 9 bases are shared with TRBD2. The V gene end was trimmed by 5 bases and the J gene end by 7 bases; junction bases not matched to a gene: 9. This CDR3 is 15 amino acids long. The CDR3 is CASSNSGLADNEQFF. CDR3 nucleotides: TGTGCCAGCAGTAACTCGGGACTAGCTGATAATGAGCAGTTCTTC.

This clonotype appeared a few times. V gene TRBV7-2 combines with J gene TRBJ2-7, with D possibly TRBD1 on 5 matching bases. Germline lookup yields CDR1 SGHTA and CDR2 FQGNSA. The V end lost 1 base, the J end lost 6 bases, and 22 bases lay between the germline ends. The CDR3 length is 17 residues. The CDR3 nucleotides are TGTGCCAGCAGCTTAGTCGGGTTTGGGCAGGGTGGACCCGAGCAGTACTTC. Amino acids: CASSLVGFGQGGPEQYF.

There are a few counts of this clonotype. This chain joins TRBV4-3 and TRBJ2-1, with 12 bases lining up with TRBD1. CDR1 LGHNA and CDR2 YSLEER come from the germline V gene. The CDR3 length is 17 residues. Unmatched junction bases numbered 12, after V lost 3 bases and J lost 9 bases. The CDR3 spells CASSQLTPGQGAGEQFF. CDR3 bases: TGCGCCAGCAGCCAGCTAACCCCGGGACAGGGGGCGGGTGAGCAGTTCTTC.

J is TRBJ2-7 and V is TRBV6-2 or TRBV6-3; no definite D call. The germline V gene has CDR1 MNHEY and CDR2 SVGEGT. CDR3 length equals 16 residues. The V end lost 9 bases, the J end lost 3 bases, and 24 bases lay between the germline ends. CDR3 coding DNA: TGTGCCAGTGCAACCCTGCCCCCCCTACGCGGCTACGAGCAGTACTTC. Residues: CASATLPPLRGYEQYF.

The CDR3, as DNA: TGTGCCAGCAGCGCGGACGGACGGATGAACACTGAAGCTTTCTTT. Translating it yields CASSADGRMNTEAFF. This chain connects TRBV7-9 to TRBJ1-1; D ambiguous. Trimming left V 5 bases short and J 0 bases short, with 13 bases between. Germline V lookup: CDR1 SEHNR, CDR2 FQNEAQ (reference sequence). The length of the CDR3 is 15 residues.

J is TRBJ2-2 and V is TRBV20-1; 8 bases are shared with TRBD1. The CDR3 loop spans 14 amino acids. Trimming at V came to 6 bases and at J to 3 bases, leaving 6 bases not matched to a gene. In germline, CDR1 is DFQATT, CDR2 SNEGSKA (reference sequence). In nucleotides, the CDR3 is TGCAGTGCAACGGGACAGGTCCACACCGGGGAGCTGTTTTTT. Translated: CSATGQVHTGELFF.